The next 14 T cell receptor beta chains were all read from a single sample in a study of T cells in Graves' hyperthyroidism and ophthalmopathy. RNA transcripts yielded amplified TCR beta CDR3 regions. When the TCR CDR3 underwent first-round RT-PCR, the HTBI primer set was used. TCRdb analysed the multiplex PCR reads with MiXCR anew, one entry per CDR3 protein. In the table there are 610,000 or so distinct CDR3 sequences, about 43% of which are singletons. What was sequenced was peripheral blood or thyroid tissue (not recorded which). Receptor source: a woman aged 18-29 years with Graves' hyperthyroidism.

V usage is TRBV7-6 and J usage is TRBJ2-7; D remains unclear. The J call may be wrong; the DNA end is better matched by TRBJ2-1. Germline-derived CDR1 and CDR2 are SGHVS and FNYEAQ. The CDR3 contains 11 residues. The CDR3 DNA reads as TGTGCCAGCAAAACTTCCAATGAGCAGTTCTTC. It translates to CASKTSNEQFF.

The sample holds a few counts of this clonotype. A much larger clone sits a single nucleotide away, making a read error possible. The chain recombines TRBV2 with TRBJ1-1; 7 bases line up with TRBD1. V was clipped by 5 bases and J by 4 bases; unmatched bases: 16. This CDR3 has 17 amino acids. Germline CDR1 reads SNHLY; CDR2 reads FYNNEI. The CDR3 DNA reads as TGTGCCAGCAGTAGCATCTCCTCACGGACAGGCCGCACTGAAGCTTTCTTT. It is translated as CASSSISSRTGRTEAFF.

In its sample, this clonotype was seen many times. The chain uses TRBV29-1 and TRBJ2-5, with 9 bases lining up with TRBD1. Trimming at V came to 6 bases and at J to 2 bases, leaving 4 bases not matched to a gene. Germline V gives CDR1 SQVTM, CDR2 ANQGSEA. This CDR3 contains 13 residues. Written as DNA, the CDR3 is TGCAGCGTCCGACAGGGGGGGCAAGAGACCCAGTACTTC. Its protein product is CSVRQGGQETQYF.

This rearrangement joins TRBV4-2 to TRBJ1-5; a weak D match, TRBD1 (6 bases). CDR3 size: 15 residues. Trimming removed 2 bases from V and 2 bases from J, with 10 bases in between. In germline, CDR1 is LGHNA, CDR2 YNFKEQ. The CDR3 nucleotides are TGTGCCAGCAGCCAAAACAGGGATGGCAATCAGCCCCAGCATTTT. It codes for CASSQNRDGNQPQHF.

Comment on this clonotype: A much larger clone differs by one base, so this may be a read error. The conserved phenylalanine or tryptophan normally closing the CDR3 is absent here, so this likely arose from a read error. CDR3: CASSERHSYEQYL. In DNA, the CDR3 is TGTGCCAGCAGTGAAAGGCATTCCTACGAGCAGTACCTC. V and J are TRBV6-5 and TRBJ2-7; D not certain. The CDR3 covers 13 residues. CDR1 is MNHEY, CDR2 SVGAGI, per germline. The germline V and J ends were trimmed by 5 bases and 1 base, with 9 bases remaining between them.

Many counts were recorded for this clonotype. V and J are TRBV29-1 and TRBJ2-1; no clear D. V was pared by 1 base and J by 5 bases, with 3 bases between. Per the germline V gene, CDR1 is SQVTM and CDR2 is ANQGSEA. CDR3 length: 11 amino acids. The CDR3 loop reads CSVEGDNEQFF. The CDR3 DNA sequence: TGCAGCGTTGAAGGGGACAATGAGCAGTTCTTC.

This clonotype was seen many times. The rearrangement links TRBV20-1 to TRBJ2-7, with D uncertain. V lost 2 bases to trimming and J lost 0 bases, with 8 bases between them. Germline V CDR1 and CDR2: DFQATT, SNEGSKA (reference sequence). The CDR3 sequence is 13 residues long. The CDR3 spells CSARWQSSYEQYF. The CDR3 nucleotides are TGCAGTGCTAGATGGCAGAGCTCCTACGAGCAGTACTTC.

The J gene is TRBJ1-1, the V gene TRBV10-3, with D perhaps TRBD1 (6 bases). Germline values: CDR1 ENHRY, CDR2 SYGVKD. V lost 1 base and J lost 3, with 9 bases in between. The CDR3 runs 14 residues. The CDR3 loop reads CAISELAGDTEAFF. The CDR3 nucleotides are TGTGCCATCAGTGAGTTGGCAGGGGACACTGAAGCTTTCTTT.

In its sample, this clonotype was seen many times. The chain has TRBV24-1 and TRBJ2-5; TRBD2 aligns across 7 bases. V trimming: 4 bases; J trimming: 1 base; junction bases outside the gene matches: 5. This CDR3 is built from 15 residues. Germline loops: CDR1 KGHDR, CDR2 SFDVKD. The CDR3 sequence: CATSEGGGIQETQYF. The CDR3 region has the DNA TGTGCCACCAGTGAGGGGGGAGGGATCCAAGAGACCCAGTACTTC.

The chain links TRBV10-2 to TRBJ2-5; maybe TRBD2 (5 bases). The CDR3 extends over 15 amino acids. Germline V lookup: CDR1 WSHSY, CDR2 SAAADI. For the CDR3, the DNA is TGCGAGAGCAGTGAGTCAGCGGCAGTTAAAGAGACCCAGTACTTC. Protein sequence: CESSESAAVKETQYF.

This clonotype was counted many times. Here the CDR3 DNA reads TGTGCCAGCAGTTACTCACCAGCTAACTATGGCTACACCTTC. Translation gives CASSYSPANYGYTF. The chain has TRBV6-5 and TRBJ1-2; D remains unclear. The CDR3 has 14 amino acids. Germline V gives CDR1 MNHEY, CDR2 SVGAGI. V lost 0 bases to trimming and J lost 0 bases, with 5 bases between them.

Worth noting for this clonotype: The junction and the germline gene differ at one end; a read error may be behind it. V gene TRBV7-7 combines with J gene TRBJ2-5, with D unresolved. CDR1 and CDR2 from the germline V gene are SSHAT and FNYEAQ (reference sequence). This CDR3 spans 12 amino acids. CDR3 sequence reads: CASSSLQEAQYF. The CDR3 DNA follows: TGTGCTAGCAGCTCCCTACAAGAGGCCCAGTACTTC.

There are a few counts of this clonotype. The V gene is TRBV12-5, the J gene TRBJ2-2; 9 positions agree with TRBD2. The CDR3 is 15 amino acids. V was pared by 5 bases and J by 6 bases, with 7 bases of the junction left unmatched. Germline CDR1 reads LGHNT; CDR2 reads FRNRAP. The CDR3 loop reads CASGRRTSDPGELFF. The CDR3 nucleotides are TGTGCTAGTGGTCGGAGGACTAGCGATCCCGGGGAGCTGTTTTTT.

The table lists this clonotype with many counts. The gene calls are TRBV5-8 and TRBJ2-7; D is uncertain. From germline, CDR1 is SGHTS and CDR2 YDEGEE. With 4 bases removed from V and 2 bases from J, the gap between germline ends came to 10 bases. The CDR3 runs to 13 residues. The CDR3 coding sequence is TGTGCCAGCAGCATGGACGCAACCTACGAGCAGTACTTC. Translation: CASSMDATYEQYF.